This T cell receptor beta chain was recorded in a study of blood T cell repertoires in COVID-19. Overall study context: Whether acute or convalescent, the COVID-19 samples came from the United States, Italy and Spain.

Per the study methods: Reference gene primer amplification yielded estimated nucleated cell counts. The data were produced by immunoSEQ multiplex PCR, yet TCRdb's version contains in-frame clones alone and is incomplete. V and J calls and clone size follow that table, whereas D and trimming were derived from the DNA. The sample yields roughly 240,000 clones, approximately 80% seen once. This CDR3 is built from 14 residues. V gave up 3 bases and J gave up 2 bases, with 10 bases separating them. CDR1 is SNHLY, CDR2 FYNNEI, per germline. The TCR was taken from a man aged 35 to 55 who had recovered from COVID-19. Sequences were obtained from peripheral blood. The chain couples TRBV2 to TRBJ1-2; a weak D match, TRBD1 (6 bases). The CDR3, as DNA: TGTGCCAGCAGTGAGGGGGGGCTGAACTATGGCTACACCTTC. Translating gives CASSEGGLNYGYTF.